This is a list of T cell receptor beta chains from one sample in a study of blood T cells in healthy people across ages. TCRdb analysed the 5' RACE reads with MiXCR anew, one entry per CDR3 protein. Among approximately 810,000 distinct CDR3 sequences listed, around 36% were seen once. Material: blood. Receptors were obtained from a man aged 18 to 35 in good health. CDR3s include the opening cysteine and the closing phenylalanine or tryptophan. The order of the fields is J gene, V gene, D gene, clone size, CDR3 DNA, CDR3 protein. A D gene is named only where the DNA matches it firmly. Only part of the rows carry a size: once, few, many, or a class if the clone is expanded.

>TRBJ2-3|TRBV29-1|TRBD1|many
TGCAGCACCCCTACAGGGGTCAGTGATACGCAGTATTTT
CSTPTGVSDTQYF
>TRBJ1-1|TRBV3-1|-|-
TGTGCCAGCAGCCAATCGGCGGAAGCTTTCTTT
CASSQSAEAFF
>TRBJ2-1|TRBV20-1|-|-
TGCAGTGCCCGGGGGCTAGCGCGTGAGCAGTTCTTC
CSARGLAREQFF
>TRBJ2-7|TRBV20-1|-|-
TGCAGTGCTAGAGGCTCAGCCCTATACAATGAGCAGTACTTC
CSARGSALYNEQYF
>TRBJ2-7|TRBV5-1|-|-
TGCGCCAGCAGCTTGCCGGAGGGGGAGACCTACGAGCAGTACTTC
CASSLPEGETYEQYF
>TRBJ2-7|TRBV6-5|-|few
TGTGCCACCCCCGACAGTGAGAGTACGATATCCTACGAGCAGTACTTC
CATPDSESTISYEQYF
>TRBJ1-2|TRBV7-2|-|few
TGTGCCAGCACGAGAACCAGGGACTATGGCTACACCTTC
CASTRTRDYGYTF
>TRBJ2-1|TRBV4-2|TRBD2|few
TGTGCCAGCAGCCAAAGCGGGGGAGACTACAATGAGCAGTTCTTC
CASSQSGGDYNEQFF
>TRBJ1-1|TRBV12-3/TRBV12-4|-|many
TGTGCCAGCAGTCCGCTGAGGGGCAGGGAGAACACTGAAGCTTTCTTT
CASSPLRGRENTEAFF
>TRBJ1-1|TRBV28|TRBD1|-
TGTGCCAGCAGGACGACAGGGGGCGGGACTGAAGCTTTCTTT
CASRTTGGGTEAFF
>TRBJ2-1|TRBV10-3|TRBD2|-
TGTGCCATCAGTGGATCCAGCGGGGGGGCAGGCTCCTACAATGAGCAGTTCTTC
CAISGSSGGAGSYNEQFF
>TRBJ2-7|TRBV20-1|-|few
TGCAGTGCTAGGTCGTCGCAGTTCAGCTCCTACGAGCAGTACTTC
CSARSSQFSSYEQYF
>TRBJ1-2|TRBV9|-|few
TGTGCCAGCAGCGTAGCGGGGGGTGGCGACACCTTC
CASSVAGGGDTF
>TRBJ1-5|TRBV6-1|TRBD1|few
TGTGCCAGCAGAAGAAACCCCGGGACAGATAGCAATCAGCCCCAGCATTTT
CASRRNPGTDSNQPQHF
>TRBJ2-7|TRBV11-2|-|-
TGTGCCAGCAGCCCCGCGAGCTCCTACAATGAGCAGTACTTC
CASSPASSYNEQYF
>TRBJ2-1|TRBV20-1|TRBD1|-
TGCAGTGCCCCGACACAGGGGGCCTTCCATAATGAGCAGTTCTTC
CSAPTQGAFHNEQFF
>TRBJ1-4|TRBV6-5|-|few
TGTGCCAGCAGTTACTCTGTTCGGGGTGAAAAACTGTTTTTT
CASSYSVRGEKLFF
>TRBJ1-1|TRBV20-1|TRBD1|-
TGCAGTGCTAGTTTCCGGACAGGGGGCACTGAAGCTTTCTTT
CSASFRTGGTEAFF
>TRBJ2-6|TRBV9|-|-
TGTGCCAGCAGCGACCCGAAGGGGGGGAAGTCTGGGGCCAACGTCCTGACTTTC
CASSDPKGGKSGANVLTF
>TRBJ1-5|TRBV20-1|-|-
TGCAGTATTTTAGACCCCAATAGCAATCAGCCCCAGCATTTT
CSILDPNSNQPQHF
>TRBJ2-7|TRBV3-1|-|few
TGTGCCAGCAGCCAAGAGGCTAGCTACGAGCAGTACTTC
CASSQEASYEQYF
>TRBJ2-5|TRBV3-1|-|-
TGTGCCAGCAGCCCAGAGATCCAGACCCAGTACTTC
CASSPEIQTQYF